Sequencing of this T cell receptor beta chain was carried out in a study of T-cell reconstitution after alpha-beta-depleted transplantation in children. Regarding the study as a whole: Several hundred graft clones that had expanded were reportedly the source of alpha-beta T cells about two months after transplant. Surviving recipient T cells and thymic progenitors underlay high day-60 TCRbeta diversity in some patients.

Unique molecular identifiers were used to barcode this TCRbeta library. MiXCR was run by TCRdb on the PCR reads, yielding one entry per CDR3 protein. This sample has about 110,000 distinct CDR3 sequences, with 10% found just once. This clonotype has a handful of counts. Its target is unknown. The starting material was PBMCs, obtained before TCRalphabeta/CD19-depleted stem cell transplant. The sequence was collected from a boy between 2 and 10 years old with acute lymphoblastic leukemia, due to receive a stem cell transplant.

CDR3 sequence (DNA): TGTGCCAGCAGAATCCGGGGTTCACCCCTCCACTTT. This encodes CASRIRGSPLHF. The V call is TRBV12-3 or TRBV12-4, the J call TRBJ1-6; D remains unclear. The CDR3 length is 12 residues. The germline V and J ends were trimmed by 6 bases and 9 bases, with 9 bases remaining between them.